This T cell receptor beta chain came from a study of tumor and adjacent non-tumor tissue in lung cancer. Concerning this clonotype itself: One end of the junction does not line up with germline, which may come from a read error.

The library came from three nested PCR rounds adapted from ARM-PCR protocols. TCRdb ran MiXCR on the multiplex PCR reads and lists one entry per CDR3 protein. The sample has over 110,000 distinct CDR3 sequences, roughly 66% seen once. This sample's RNA came from whole unsorted tissue. Per the germline V gene, CDR1 is SQVTM and CDR2 is ANQGSEA. The CDR3 sequence is 13 residues long. The sequence came from a man aged 60 to 69 with small cell lung cancer. The chain carries TRBV29-1 and TRBJ1-2, with D hard to call. The material sequenced was lung tumor tissue. The CDR3 loop reads CSVVGVTYSGYTF. DNA for the CDR3: TGCAGTGTTGTTGGCGTGACCTATTCTGGCTACACCTTC.